The 16 T cell receptor beta chains in this list originate from one sample, sequenced in a study of CD8 T cells in ankylosing spondylitis. Study results and caveats: Ankylosing spondylitis blood appeared to carry a characteristic TCR beta motif of roughly 8 highly homologous variants.

The antigens these receptors bind are not known. MiXCR, applied by TCRdb to the 5' RACE reads, yields one record per CDR3 protein. This table has around 770,000 distinct CDR3 sequences, 15% to 20% appearing once. Source material: blood, either unsorted or a sorted T cell fraction (not recorded which). These receptors all come from a male donor with ankylosing spondylitis.

The J gene is TRBJ2-5, the V gene TRBV11-2, with TRBD2 as a possible D gene (5 bases). Trimming removed 7 bases at V and 2 bases at J, with 35 bases between. Germline V CDR1 and CDR2: SGHAT, FQNNGV. The CDR3 runs to 21 residues. The CDR3 coding sequence is TGTGCCAGCATCCCCCTAGCCGGTCTAGACGACTCAACCCGCAATCAAGAGACCCAGTACTTC. Translated, it gives CASIPLAGLDDSTRNQETQYF. Full variable domain (remainder filled in from reference TRBV11-2 and TRBJ2-5): EAGVAQSPRYKIIEKRQSVAFWCNPISGHATLYWYQQILGQGPKLLIQFQNNGVVDDSQLPKDRFSAERLKGVDSTLKIQPAKLEDSAVYLCASIPLAGLDDSTRNQETQYFGPGTRLLVL.

The chain joins TRBV7-2 to TRBJ2-2; 8 positions agree with TRBD2. This CDR3 has 16 amino acids. The germline V gene encodes CDR1 SGHTA and CDR2 FQGNSA. Trimming took 3 bases from V and 1 from J; bases not matched to a gene: 4. CDR3 sequence: CASSFSGTMNTGELFF. The CDR3 DNA reads TGTGCCAGCAGCTTTAGCGGGACCATGAACACCGGGGAGCTGTTTTTT.

This clonotype was observed a handful of times. This chain links TRBV25-1 with TRBJ2-5, with a possible D match to TRBD2 (6 bases). Trimming pared 2 bases from V and 5 bases from J, leaving 12 bases between. There are 14 residues in the CDR3. The V gene's germline CDR1 is MGHDK and CDR2 SYGVNS. CDR3 loop: CASSEPGSGETQYF. For the CDR3, the DNA is TGTGCCAGCAGTGAACCCGGGAGCGGTGAGACCCAGTACTTC.

Comment on this clonotype: A much bigger clone sits one base away, suggesting this may be a read error. The chain carries TRBV24-1 and TRBJ1-2; D remains ambiguous. Germline V gene data show CDR1 as KGHDR and CDR2 as SFDVKD. The V and J ends lost 5 bases and 2 bases respectively, with 17 bases between them. CDR3 length equals 16 residues. The CDR3 nucleotides are TGTGCCACCAGTGCCGGTCCGCGGCTGAACAACTATGGCTACACCTTC. Its translation is CATSAGPRLNNYGYTF.

This chain uses TRBV18 with TRBJ2-1; 10 nucleotides agree with TRBD1. This CDR3 has 16 amino acids. Germline trimming cut 5 bases from V and 7 bases from J; bases unmatched to any gene: 11. Germline lookup yields CDR1 KGHSH and CDR2 LQKENI. The CDR3 protein is CASSSIGTGDRNEQFF. As DNA, the CDR3 is TGTGCCAGCTCATCTATAGGGACAGGGGATAGGAATGAGCAGTTCTTC.

The CDR3 DNA is TGTGCCAGCAGCGTAGAATCAGACTACAATGAGCAGTTCTTC. Encoded protein: CASSVESDYNEQFF. The V and J genes are TRBV9 and TRBJ2-1, with D uncertain. The CDR3 contains 14 residues. V was shortened by 0 bases and J by 3 bases, with 7 bases between the two germline ends. Per germline, CDR1 SGDLS and CDR2 YYNGEE.

J is TRBJ1-5 and V is TRBV20-1, with a possible D match to TRBD1 (5 bases). This CDR3 comprises 15 residues. In germline, CDR1 is DFQATT, CDR2 SNEGSKA (reference sequence). With 5 bases removed from V and 3 bases from J, the gap between germline ends came to 17 bases. The CDR3 reads CSALQAGGTNQPQHF. Here the CDR3 DNA reads TGCAGTGCTCTTCAGGCAGGTGGGACCAATCAGCCCCAGCATTTT.

This chain connects TRBV7-9 to TRBJ2-4, with 7 bases aligning to TRBD2. Trimming took 8 bases from V and 5 from J; bases not matched to a gene: 6. CDR3 length equals 13 residues. CDR1 and CDR2 (germline): SEHNR, FQNEAQ (reference sequence). The CDR3: CASHGGIENIQYF. The CDR3 nucleotides read TGTGCCAGCCACGGGGGGATCGAAAACATTCAGTACTTC.

This clonotype was recorded a few times. This rearrangement joins TRBV21-1 to TRBJ2-3. TRBV21-1 is a known pseudogene. CDR3 length: 15 residues. CDR3 DNA: TGTGCCAGCAGCAAAGTCAATGGTCCCACAGATACGCAGTATTTT. Its translation is CASSKVNGPTDTQYF.

The chain links TRBV29-1 to TRBJ2-1; D could derive from TRBD1 or TRBD2 (5 bases each). Germline CDR1 is SQVTM and CDR2 is ANQGSEA. This CDR3 contains 14 residues. Trimming removed 6 bases from V and 8 bases from J, with 20 bases in between. This CDR3 reads CSVATGQGIHEQFF. In DNA form, the CDR3 reads TGCAGCGTCGCTACGGGGCAGGGTATCCATGAGCAGTTCTTC.

This clonotype was detected many times. This chain joins TRBV10-3 and TRBJ2-1, with 14 bases matching TRBD2. Germline CDR1 ENHRY, CDR2 SYGVKD. This CDR3 spans 14 amino acids. V dropped 6 bases and J dropped 7; count of bases not matched to a gene: 2. The CDR3 loop reads CAISGTSGRNEQFF. Written as DNA, the CDR3 is TGTGCCATCAGCGGGACTAGCGGGAGAAATGAGCAGTTCTTC.

In its sample, this clonotype was seen many times. The chain joins TRBV5-1 to TRBJ2-2; D remains unclear. The germline V and J ends were trimmed by 4 bases and 7 bases, with 11 bases remaining between them. This CDR3 is built from 13 residues. Germline loops: CDR1 SGHRS, CDR2 YFSETQ. The CDR3 DNA sequence: TGCGCCAGCAGCCCGGGTGGTATCGGGGAGCTGTTTTTT. Translated: CASSPGGIGELFF. Complete variable domain (other parts from reference TRBV5-1 and TRBJ2-2): KAGVTQTPRYLIKTRGQQVTLSCSPISGHRSVSWYQQTPGQGLQFLFEYFSETQRNKGNFPGRFSGRQFSNSRSEMNVSTLELGDSALYLCASSPGGIGELFFGEGSRLTVL.

CDR3 bases: TGTGCCAGCGCTGGACGGGCCACCTCCTACGAGCAGTACTTC. It yields the protein CASAGRATSYEQYF. This chain uses TRBV12-3 or TRBV12-4 with TRBJ2-7; D uncertain. Deletions cut 8 bases from V and 0 bases from J, with 14 bases between. The CDR3 is 14 residues long.

This clonotype occurred a few times. This chain uses TRBV29-1 with TRBJ2-7; D gene unclear. CDR3 length: 11 residues. Germline V gene lookup returns CDR1 SQVTM and CDR2 ANQGSEA. V shed 4 bases and J shed 1 base, with 5 bases lying between them. The CDR3 DNA sequence: TGCAGCGTTGGTCAGTCCTACGAGCAGTACTTC. This gives the protein CSVGQSYEQYF.

This clonotype showed up just a few times. The V call is TRBV20-1, the J call TRBJ1-5, with D hard to call. This CDR3 is 13 amino acids long. Per germline, CDR1 DFQATT and CDR2 SNEGSKA (reference sequence). Deletions cut 3 bases from V and 0 bases from J, with 6 bases between. CDR3: CSASWNSNQPQHF. The CDR3 DNA reads TGCAGTGCTAGCTGGAATAGCAATCAGCCCCAGCATTTT.

This sequence joins TRBV30 and TRBJ1-1; 7 nucleotides match TRBD1. Germline-derived CDR1 and CDR2 are GTSNPN and SVGIG (reference sequence). The CDR3 totals 12 residues. Unmatched junction bases numbered 5, after V lost 1 base and J lost 9 bases. The CDR3 nucleotides are TGTGCCTGGAGTGAGACAGGGAGAAAAGCTTTCTTT. This sequence encodes CAWSETGRKAFF.